One sample yielded the 20 T cell receptor beta chains listed below, sequenced in a study of T cells in Graves' hyperthyroidism and ophthalmopathy. RNA transcripts gave rise to amplified TCR beta CDR3 regions. The TCR CDR3 was amplified in a first-round RT-PCR using the HTBI primer set. Via MiXCR, TCRdb re-called the multiplex PCR reads, giving one row per CDR3 protein. The data contain around 350,000 distinct CDR3 sequences, about 14% of them singletons. The sample was blood. These receptors came from a young woman with Graves' ophthalmopathy.

In its sample, this clonotype was seen a few times. This sequence joins TRBV5-1 and TRBJ2-2; possibly TRBD1 or TRBD2 for D (5 bases each). Trimming took off 7 bases at V and 6 bases at J, with 10 bases between the two ends. The CDR3 is 12 amino acids. The germline gives CDR1 SGHRS, CDR2 YFSETQ. The CDR3 coding sequence is TGCGCCAGCCGTCGAGGGGCCGGGGAGCTGTTTTTT. Amino acids: CASRRGAGELFF.

The chain has TRBV9 and TRBJ2-5; 8 bases are shared with TRBD2. Per the germline V gene, CDR1 is SGDLS and CDR2 is YYNGEE. The length of the CDR3 is 16 residues. The junction had 9 bases not matched to a gene; V was cut back by 0 bases and J by 5 bases. Here the CDR3 DNA reads TGTGCCAGCAGCGTAGGATCTGCGGGGGGCGGGGAGACCCAGTACTTC. Its protein product is CASSVGSAGGGETQYF.

This clonotype appeared many times. The J gene is TRBJ2-2, the V gene TRBV29-1; D may correspond to TRBD1 or TRBD2 (5 bases each). V was clipped by 5 bases and J by 0 bases, with 16 bases between them. Germline V gene lookup returns CDR1 SQVTM and CDR2 ANQGSEA. CDR3 length: 16 residues. CDR3 nucleotides: TGCAGCGTTCTTCGTTTAGGGACCACGAACACCGGGGAGCTGTTTTTT. The encoded protein is CSVLRLGTTNTGELFF.

This clonotype was found many times. This chain joins TRBV24-1 and TRBJ2-3, with 9 nucleotides matching TRBD1. The CDR3 length is 14 residues. After removal of 6 bases from V and 6 bases from J, the junction contained 6 bases not matched to a gene. CDR1 and CDR2 (germline): KGHDR, SFDVKD. CDR3 loop: CATSWTGERDTQYF. The CDR3 nucleotides are TGTGCCACCAGTTGGACAGGGGAAAGGGATACGCAGTATTTT.

This clonotype was seen at least ten times. V and J are TRBV2 and TRBJ1-2, with D perhaps TRBD1 (6 bases). V lost 4 bases, J lost 1 base, and 10 bases lay in between. CDR1 and CDR2 from the germline V gene are SNHLY and FYNNEI. The CDR3 has 14 amino acids. This CDR3 is CASSAGTNNYGYTF. CDR3 nucleotides: TGTGCCAGCAGTGCCGGGACAAATAACTATGGCTACACCTTC.

Regarding this clonotype: One base away lies a much larger clone, so this may be a sequencing read error. The gene calls are TRBV7-3 and TRBJ1-6; D unresolved. CDR1 SGHTA and CDR2 FQGTGA come from the germline V gene. This CDR3 spans 17 amino acids. Deletions cut 4 bases from V and 11 bases from J, with 24 bases between. The chain's CDR3 is CASSSRVRPGPSPPLHF. The DNA of the CDR3 is TGTGCCAGCAGCTCCCGAGTTAGACCGGGCCCAAGTCCACCCCTCCACTTT.

This clonotype was counted many times. The rearrangement uses TRBV28 and TRBJ1-5, with 7 bases identical to TRBD1. Per the germline V gene, CDR1 is MDHEN and CDR2 is SYDVKM. The CDR3 is made up of 15 amino acids. V shed 6 bases, J shed 11 bases, and the junction held 16 bases outside the gene matches. CDR3 DNA sequence: TGTGCCAGCAGCCAGGACGGGACAGCGGTTTGGACCCAGCATTTT. Protein: CASSQDGTAVWTQHF.

The chain couples TRBV9 to TRBJ1-1, with a possible D match to TRBD1 (5 bases). The CDR3 sequence is 16 residues long. V lost 0 bases and J 3 bases, leaving 15 bases between the germline ends. In germline, CDR1 is SGDLS, CDR2 YYNGEE. CDR3 sequence reads: CASSVDGGGADTEAFF. The CDR3 DNA reads as TGTGCCAGCAGCGTAGACGGGGGAGGGGCGGACACTGAAGCTTTCTTT.

CDR3 loop: CSAGDGPTNTEAFF. For the CDR3, the DNA is TGCAGTGCTGGGGACGGTCCTACGAACACTGAAGCTTTCTTT. The chain employs TRBV20-1 and TRBJ1-1, with a weak D call TRBD1 (5 bases). This CDR3 spans 14 amino acids. With 5 bases removed from V and 1 base from J, the gap between germline ends came to 14 bases. In germline, CDR1 is DFQATT, CDR2 SNEGSKA (reference sequence).

This clonotype came up many times. The J gene is TRBJ1-2, the V gene TRBV28; 9 bases are a match to TRBD1. CDR3 length equals 17 residues. The V and J ends lost 4 bases and 3 bases, in that order; junction bases with no gene match: 12. Germline V gene lookup returns CDR1 MDHEN and CDR2 SYDVKM. This chain's CDR3 is CASSSNRGLWAYYGYTF. The CDR3 DNA reads TGTGCCAGCAGTTCCAACAGGGGGCTTTGGGCCTACTATGGCTACACCTTC.

This clonotype showed up many times. This chain links TRBV9 with TRBJ2-5, with 7 bases lining up with TRBD1. The CDR3 sequence is 17 residues long. V lost 2 bases and J lost 3; bases outside the gene matches: 13. CDR1 SGDLS and CDR2 YYNGEE come from the germline V gene. CDR3 sequence reads: CASSVDPPGQMKETQYF. The DNA of the CDR3 is TGTGCCAGCAGCGTGGACCCGCCGGGACAGATGAAAGAGACCCAGTACTTC.

This clonotype has ten or more counts. The J gene is TRBJ2-4, the V gene TRBV20-1; D ambiguous. This CDR3 is 16 amino acids long. Germline CDR1 DFQATT, CDR2 SNEGSKA (reference sequence). Trimming stripped 8 bases from V and 0 bases from J, with 20 bases between. The CDR3 is CSQKVPEPIAKNIQYF. The CDR3 nucleotides read TGCAGTCAAAAGGTTCCCGAGCCGATAGCCAAAAACATTCAGTACTTC.

A few counts support this clonotype. The chain joins TRBV7-2 to TRBJ2-5; 9 nucleotides match TRBD2. The CDR3 covers 17 residues. Germline trimming cut 2 bases from V and 1 base from J; bases unmatched to any gene: 8. Germline V gene sequence: CDR1 SGHTA, CDR2 FQGNSA. The CDR3 protein is CASSLWPSGVPQETQYF. The CDR3 DNA sequence: TGTGCCAGCAGCTTATGGCCTAGCGGGGTACCCCAAGAGACCCAGTACTTC.

This clonotype was seen more than once but under ten times. V and J are TRBV6-2 or TRBV6-3 and TRBJ2-2; 9 bases map to TRBD1. The CDR3 totals 16 residues. V lost 0 bases to trimming and J lost 1 base; unmatched junction nucleotides: 0. Germline CDR1 MNHEY, CDR2 SVGEGT. The DNA of the CDR3 is TGTGCCAGCAGTTACTCGGGACAGGGGAACACCGGGGAGCTGTTTTTT. This gives the protein CASSYSGQGNTGELFF.

This clonotype was counted many times. The chain joins TRBV20-1 to TRBJ2-7; weak D call: TRBD1 (7 bases). Germline CDR1 reads DFQATT; CDR2 reads SNEGSKA (reference sequence). V lost 5 bases and J 3 bases, leaving 14 bases between the germline ends. The CDR3 spans 13 residues. The CDR3 DNA is TGCAGTGCTCTCTCAGGGGGACTCTACGAGCAGTACTTC. The encoded protein is CSALSGGLYEQYF.

This clonotype was counted at least ten times. The chain is built from TRBV20-1 and TRBJ1-1; D is undetermined. Between the trimmed V and J ends, which lost 5 bases and 8 bases, there was a span of 15 bases. The CDR3 spans 12 residues. Germline lookup yields CDR1 DFQATT and CDR2 SNEGSKA (reference sequence). The CDR3 spells CSAAENPTEAFF. The CDR3, as DNA: TGCAGTGCTGCCGAAAACCCCACAGAAGCTTTCTTT.

This clonotype was observed at least ten times. The CDR3 here is CASESETGELFF. In DNA, the CDR3 is TGTGCCAGCGAGTCTGAGACCGGGGAGCTGTTTTTT. This sequence joins TRBV12-3 or TRBV12-4 and TRBJ2-2; D remains ambiguous. The CDR3 covers 12 residues. Trimming stripped 8 bases from V and 5 bases from J, with 9 bases between.

The chain carries TRBV5-4 and TRBJ2-7; TRBD2 matches at 11 bases. Trimming removed 0 bases from V and 7 bases from J; junction bases left unmatched: 9. The CDR3 is 16 amino acids. Looked up from germline, CDR1 is SGHNT and CDR2 is YYREEE (reference sequence). The CDR3 region is CASSLVRLAGGLEQYF. The CDR3 bases are TGTGCCAGCAGCTTGGTTCGCCTAGCGGGGGGTTTGGAGCAGTACTTC.

This sequence joins TRBV12-5 and TRBJ2-2, with 7 bases identical to TRBD2. The CDR3 runs to 15 residues. Germline trimming cut 6 bases from V and 7 bases from J; bases unmatched to any gene: 11. CDR1 and CDR2 from the germline V gene are LGHNT and FRNRAP. CDR3 protein: CASGERGKGLGELFF. DNA of the CDR3: TGTGCTAGTGGGGAGCGGGGAAAAGGACTCGGGGAGCTGTTTTTT.

This clonotype was counted between two and nine times. J is TRBJ1-5 and V is TRBV19, with TRBD1 matching over 7 bases. From germline, CDR1 is LNHDA and CDR2 SQIVND (reference sequence). V gave up 7 bases and J gave up 7 bases; unmatched junction bases: 13. The CDR3 is 15 amino acids. The CDR3 bases are TGTGCCAGTACCCCGGAGGGGGCGATTACGCAGCCCCAGCATTTT. Translating gives CASTPEGAITQPQHF.